Included here is one TCR beta chain sequence, with context. This clonotype was seen only a few times. Its antigen remains undetermined. Base qualities were left out, and no much larger clone turns up one base away. This specimen's treatment or condition label, interpreted: roughly ten-day PBMC culture with coronavirus spike peptide pools or control peptides (ViraFEST assay). To expand antigen-specific T cells with peptide pools and then pick out the expanded clonotypes through TCR sequencing, the study relied on the ViraFEST assay. Healthy vaccine recipients had no prior SARS-CoV-2 infection, confirmed by negative nucleocapsid antibody tests before and after vaccination. Over 1.5 million PBMCs per well were cultured in IMDM with 5% human AB serum and roughly 9.3 IU/ml IL-2, plus 10 ug/ml peptide pools. On days 3 and 7, half of the culture medium was replaced with fresh IL-2-containing medium. After around 10 days of culture, CD4+ T cells were isolated by negative selection using the EasySep CD4+ T cell isolation kit. Ficoll-Paque Plus gradient centrifugation was used to isolate PBMCs from whole blood, and the isolated PBMCs were then either used fresh or cryopreserved at -140C. Culture conditions were generally each tested in triplicate wells.

This sample is drawn from a study of vaccination and CD4 T cells after COVID-19 (dated by TCRdb to 2021 to 2024). Regarding the complete study: The convalescent cohort included six males and four females, with two Hispanic individuals, seven Caucasians, two Asians and one multiracial person. For stimulating the cultures, overlapping spike peptide pools were used, derived from SARS-CoV-2 as well as from the common cold coronaviruses HCoV-NL63, HCoV-OC43 and HCoV-229E. Post-COVID blood samples were collected from convalescent patients a median of around 100 days after diagnosis, with a range of roughly 35 to 170 days. In nine to eleven COVID-19 convalescent patients and a few infection-naive healthy vaccine recipients, researchers compared the spike-specific CD4+ TCR repertoire from before mRNA vaccination with the repertoire from after. Control cultures received a CEFX viral epitope pool as the positive control, an HIV-1 Nef peptide pool as the negative control, or no peptide. Post-vaccine blood samples were taken a median of about 77 days after the second vaccine dose, with a range of roughly 14 to 250 days. Participants received two doses of either the Pfizer-BioNTech BNT162b2 vaccine (n=8) or the Moderna mRNA-1273 vaccine (n=2).

Ends trimmed: V by 0 bases, J by 9 bases; bases unmatched to a gene: 9. Reading from cysteine to phenylalanine, the CDR3 counts 15 amino acids. Just CDR3 DNA is preserved here, 45 bases in frame from base 1. CDR1 is given as DFQATT and CDR2 as SNEGSKA, both from the germline V gene (reference sequence). What the study reported, not specific to this receptor: Among convalescent patients, a median about 87% of the SARS-CoV-2-reactive clones seen after vaccination appeared only after vaccination, which suggests priming specific to the vaccine. In convalescent patients, nearly all vaccine-specific clones (304 of 307) were found to be mono-reactive for SARS-CoV-2 spike rather than cross-reactive with common cold coronaviruses. Relatively few convalescent patients were included in the study, and early timepoints after natural infection were not analyzed. The median number of SARS-CoV-2-reactive clonotypes rose from about 23 after infection to roughly 40 after vaccination, but the change was not significant.

The library came from PCR. DNA from cultured CD4+ T cells was subjected to TCR sequencing with the Oncomine TCR Beta short-read assay at the Johns Hopkins FTIC core. Genomic DNA was extracted from the cultured CD4+ T cells with the QIAamp micro DNA kit. Oncomine TCR Beta libraries made from cultured CD4+ T cells were pooled using unique dual indexes and sequenced on an Illumina iSeq 100. The paper's processing steps were these. Non-productive sequences were removed, and CDR3s that did not start with C, did not end with F or W, or were shorter than 7 amino acids were discarded. The MANAFEST web application identified antigen-specific clonotypes by comparing peptide-stimulated wells against reference wells and other culture wells. For a clone to be called positive, the clone needed an FDR below 0.05, an odds ratio above 5, and a productive frequency above 0.1% in at least two of three replicate wells. Clonotypes that were significantly expanded in both SARS-CoV-2 spike wells and at least one common cold coronavirus spike condition were defined as cross-reactive. CDR3 homology was assessed with Levenshtein distances (stringdist) and unrooted phylogenetic trees (ape) in R version 3.6.1. Starting from the raw public reads, TCRdb applied fastp trimming at Q25, assembled clones with MiXCR and retained in-frame beta chains. Every distinct CDR3 protein forms one entry, paired with its most common genes and DNA. TCRdb's processing, not the study's, gives the V and J calls here. The sample profile shows roughly 25,000 distinct CDR3 sequences; around two thirds of them were found once. The ten largest account for about 20% of the sample.

The V gene is TRBV20-1 and the J gene is TRBJ1-5, with 9 junctional bases fitting TRBD1. The material was CD4+ T cells from blood, cultured in vitro, obtained after SARS-CoV-2 vaccination. This sequence originates from a human donor who received a COVID-19 vaccine. The DNA sequence is as follows: TGCAGTGCTAGAGATGCCCGACAGGGGGGGGGGCCCCAGCATTTT. Its amino acids are CSARDARQGGGPQHF.